The rows below give T cell receptor beta chains drawn from one sample of a study of shared clonotypes between healthy human individuals. Libraries were prepared by immunoSEQ multiplex PCR; TCRdb keeps only in-frame clonotypes and omits some of them. Found here are roughly 2.1 million clones, approximately 94% of them singletons; the top ten hold 1.7%. Material: naive CD8+ T cells from PBMCs. These receptors all stem from a young man in good health. Some clones in this sample may be carry-over from other donors' samples. CDR3s include the opening cysteine and the closing phenylalanine or tryptophan. The D gene is left open where the match is weak. The listing skips clone size in some rows; elsewhere it reads once, few, many or a size class.

16	TRBV5-6	TRBD1	TRBJ1-1	.	CASRTTGAIMNTEAFF	TGTGCCAGCAGGACCACAGGGGCTATCATGAACACTGAAGCTTTCTTT
13	TRBV27	TRBD1	TRBJ2-7	few	CASSWGQSYEQYF	TGTGCCAGCAGCTGGGGACAGTCCTACGAGCAGTACTTC
13	TRBV15	.	TRBJ2-7	once	CATSRKFDYEQYF	TGTGCCACCAGCCGAAAGTTCGACTACGAGCAGTACTTC
16	TRBV4-1	TRBD1	TRBJ2-1	.	CASSQGTGKFLNEQFF	TGCGCCAGCAGCCAAGGGACAGGGAAGTTTTTAAATGAGCAGTTCTTC
12	TRBV5-1	TRBD2	TRBJ2-7	.	CASSLAGGEQYF	TGCGCCAGCAGCTTAGCGGGGGGCGAGCAGTACTTC
15	TRBV27	.	TRBJ2-7	.	CASSLRPGGTYEQYF	TGTGCCAGCAGTCTAAGGCCCGGCGGGACCTACGAGCAGTACTTC
15	TRBV27	.	TRBJ2-7	.	CASLPNGGLTYEQYF	TGTGCCAGCTTACCCAACGGGGGTCTAACCTACGAGCAGTACTTC
18	TRBV4-1	.	TRBJ2-5	once	CASSPQFSGGRGQETQYF	TGCGCCAGCAGCCCACAGTTCTCAGGCGGTCGTGGGCAAGAGACCCAGTACTTC
14	TRBV7-9	.	TRBJ2-7	.	CASSSPLANHEQYF	TGTGCCAGCAGCTCGCCGCTAGCGAACCACGAGCAGTACTTC
14	TRBV2	.	TRBJ1-2	.	CARVTIQSSYGYTF	TGTGCCAGAGTCACAATTCAGTCGTCCTATGGCTACACCTTC
15	TRBV15	TRBD2	TRBJ2-1	.	CATSRGGRAANEQFF	TGTGCCACCAGTAGGGGAGGGAGGGCCGCCAATGAGCAGTTCTTC
12	TRBV6-5	.	TRBJ2-7	.	CASSSGNYEQYF	TGTGCCAGCAGTTCGGGAAACTACGAGCAGTACTTC
14	TRBV9	.	TRBJ2-4	.	CASSVGGVKNIQYF	TGTGCCAGCAGCGTTGGGGGAGTCAAAAACATTCAGTACTTC
14	TRBV19	.	TRBJ2-5	.	CASTATGLQETQYF	TGTGCCAGTACCGCGACAGGACTCCAAGAGACCCAGTACTTC
13	TRBV27	TRBD1	TRBJ1-2	.	CASSQGTVYGYTF	TGTGCCAGCAGCCAAGGGACAGTCTATGGCTACACCTTC
14	TRBV9	.	TRBJ2-7	.	CASSQQSGTYEQYF	TGTGCCAGCAGCCAACAATCAGGGACCTACGAGCAGTACTTC
13	TRBV29-1	.	TRBJ1-2	.	CSARGIMDYGYTF	TGCAGCGCACGAGGGATTATGGACTATGGCTACACCTTC
13	TRBV28	TRBD1	TRBJ1-3	.	CASSPGTGDTIYF	TGTGCCAGCAGTCCGGGGACAGGGGACACCATATATTTT
15	TRBV19	TRBD2	TRBJ2-1	.	CASSRTSGEYNEQFF	TGTGCCAGTAGCCGAACTAGCGGGGAATACAATGAGCAGTTCTTC
16	TRBV4-3	.	TRBJ1-1	.	CASSQDIVLRNTEAFF	TGCGCCAGCAGCCAAGATATTGTGCTAAGAAACACTGAAGCTTTCTTT
14	TRBV28	TRBD1	TRBJ2-7	.	CASIKDRGGYEQYF	TGTGCCAGCATAAAAGACAGGGGTGGCTACGAGCAGTACTTC
11	TRBV19	.	TRBJ1-4	few	CASSIGEKLFF	TGTGCCAGTAGTATAGGTGAAAAACTGTTTTTT
10	TRBV20-1	.	TRBJ2-7	few	CSARGHEQYF	TGCAGTGCTAGGGGGCACGAGCAGTACTTC
13	TRBV28	.	TRBJ2-5	.	CASSQGGQETQYF	TGTGCCAGCAGTCAGGGGGGGCAAGAGACCCAGTACTTC
15	TRBV7-9	.	TRBJ2-1	.	CASSLVGGPNNEQFF	TGTGCCAGCAGCTTAGTGGGGGGTCCCAACAATGAGCAGTTCTTC
15	TRBV5-4	.	TRBJ2-7	.	CASSYDRRPSYEQYF	TGTGCCAGCAGTTATGACAGGCGCCCCTCCTACGAGCAGTACTTC
14	TRBV4-1	TRBD1	TRBJ2-1	.	CASSQRTGHNEQFF	TGCGCCAGCAGCCAACGGACAGGGCACAATGAGCAGTTCTTC
14	TRBV4-1	.	TRBJ2-1	.	CASSQDRTHNEQFF	TGCGCCAGCAGCCAAGATCGGACCCACAATGAGCAGTTCTTC
15	TRBV6-5	TRBD2	TRBJ2-2	.	CASSYGTTNTGELFF	TGTGCCAGCAGTTACGGGACTACGAACACCGGGGAGCTGTTTTTT
15	TRBV7-9	TRBD1	TRBJ2-3	.	CASSSRQGRTDTQYF	TGTGCCAGCAGCTCCCGACAGGGCCGCACAGATACGCAGTATTTT
13	TRBV6-5	.	TRBJ2-7	.	CASSYGWGNEQYF	TGTGCCAGCAGTTACGGATGGGGGAACGAGCAGTACTTC
14	TRBV6-1	TRBD1	TRBJ1-1	.	CASSPDRVGTEAFF	TGTGCCAGCAGTCCAGACAGGGTCGGAACTGAAGCTTTCTTT
16	TRBV25-1	TRBD1	TRBJ1-2	.	CASSIRTGGNNYGYTF	TGTGCCAGCAGTATCCGGACAGGGGGTAACAACTATGGCTACACCTTC
16	TRBV7-2	.	TRBJ2-2	.	CASSPTGKPNTGELFF	TGTGCCAGCAGCCCCACCGGGAAACCGAACACCGGGGAGCTGTTTTTT
13	TRBV11-2	.	TRBJ2-7	.	CASSLTLSGEQYF	TGTGCCAGCAGCTTAACCCTCTCAGGAGAGCAGTACTTC
17	TRBV9	.	TRBJ2-2	.	CASSVSGTLIPPGELFF	TGTGCCAGCAGCGTTTCCGGGACTCTAATTCCCCCCGGGGAGCTGTTTTTT
20	TRBV9	.	TRBJ2-1	.	CASSSRLNTGSRGPYNEQFF	TGTGCCAGCAGCTCCCGCCTAAATACAGGGTCCCGAGGCCCCTACAATGAGCAGTTCTTC
16	TRBV6-5	TRBD2	TRBJ2-5	.	CASSYSSLRGQETQYF	TGTGCCAGCAGTTACTCGTCGCTGCGGGGGCAAGAGACCCAGTACTTC
13	TRBV13	.	TRBJ1-1	few	CASSLGENTEAFF	TGTGCCAGCAGCTTGGGGGAGAACACTGAAGCTTTCTTT
14	TRBV28	.	TRBJ2-1	.	CASSPGTPYNEQFF	TGTGCCAGCAGTCCCGGGACGCCCTACAATGAGCAGTTCTTC
15	TRBV5-5	TRBD1	TRBJ2-7	.	CASSLRGQGMHEQYF	TGTGCCAGCAGCTTAAGAGGACAGGGGATGCACGAGCAGTACTTC
17	TRBV11-2	.	TRBJ2-2	.	CASSGPGQPPWAGELFF	TGTGCCAGCAGCGGACCGGGACAACCTCCATGGGCCGGGGAGCTGTTTTTT
14	TRBV27	.	TRBJ1-1	.	CASSSRLTNPEAFF	TGTGCCAGCAGTTCCCGATTAACCAATCCAGAAGCTTTCTTT
16	TRBV11-1	TRBD2	TRBJ2-7	once	CASSSTGGYREDEQYF	TGTGCCAGCAGCTCGACGGGGGGGTATAGGGAGGACGAGCAGTACTTC
15	TRBV27	.	TRBJ2-7	.	CASALFAGPSYEQYF	TGTGCCAGCGCCCTTTTCGCGGGCCCCTCCTACGAGCAGTACTTC
15	TRBV28	TRBD1	TRBJ1-2	.	CASSYYPTGDYGYTF	TGTGCCAGCAGTTATTACCCGACAGGGGACTATGGCTACACCTTC
15	TRBV27	.	TRBJ2-5	.	CASSTRTGAQETQYF	TGTGCCAGCAGCACAAGGACGGGCGCTCAAGAGACCCAGTACTTC
13	TRBV19	.	TRBJ1-5	.	CASSFRGNQPQHF	TGTGCCAGTAGTTTTAGGGGGAATCAGCCCCAGCATTTT
12	TRBV6-1	.	TRBJ2-5	once	CASTAVQETQYF	TGTGCCAGCACGGCAGTCCAAGAGACCCAGTACTTC
12	TRBV5-4	.	TRBJ1-2	.	CASSLSNYGYTF	TGTGCCAGCAGCTTGAGTAACTATGGCTACACCTTC
14	TRBV5-1	.	TRBJ1-1	.	CASSFTDLNTEAFF	TGCGCCAGCAGCTTTACCGACCTAAACACTGAAGCTTTCTTT
14	TRBV27	.	TRBJ1-2	once	CASSFKGPLYGYTF	TGTGCCAGCAGTTTCAAGGGACCCCTCTATGGCTACACCTTC